These 22 T cell receptor beta chains were all obtained from the same sample, sequenced in a study of tumor and adjacent non-tumor tissue in lung cancer. A modified ARM-PCR protocol with three rounds of nested PCR amplified TCRbeta. Each CDR3 protein gets one entry after TCRdb re-called the multiplex PCR reads with MiXCR. The sample records 98,000 or so distinct CDR3 sequences, 75% to 85% being singletons. This sample's RNA came from whole unsorted tissue. This non-tumor lung sample came from over 3 cm beyond the tumor edge. What was sequenced was distant non-tumor lung tissue. The receptors stem from a man aged 55 to 69 with small cell lung cancer.

This clonotype has just one count. At one end the junction does not follow the germline gene, possibly because of a read error. The DNA of the CDR3 is TGTGCCAGGAGTCCCTATTGCGGGGGACAAGAGACCCAGCACTTC. Its protein product is CARSPYCGGQETQHF. J is TRBJ2-5 and V is TRBV12-3 or TRBV12-4; possibly TRBD2 for D (7 bases). CDR3 size: 15 residues.

For this clonotype: The junction departs from the called germline gene at one end, perhaps through a read error. CDR3 residues: CASCQETAGASTDTQYF. The DNA of the CDR3 is TGCGCCAGCTGCCAAGAGACGGCGGGTGCCTCCACAGATACGCAGTATTTT. This chain links TRBV4-1 with TRBJ2-3; D might be TRBD2 (5 bases). Germline values: CDR1 MGHRA, CDR2 YSYEKL. CDR3 length: 17 residues.

The chain has TRBV6-6 and TRBJ2-7, with 7 bases identical to TRBD1. CDR1 and CDR2 from the germline V gene are MNHNY and SVGAGI (reference sequence). The CDR3 extends over 14 amino acids. With V trimmed by 7 bases and J by 2 bases, 8 bases remained unmatched. CDR3 protein: CASMLAQGTYEQYF. CDR3 nucleotide sequence: TGTGCCAGCATGTTAGCACAGGGGACCTACGAGCAGTACTTC.

In regard to this clonotype: Its ends do not fully match the called genes, so a read error is possible. This chain joins TRBV20-1 and TRBJ2-1, with 7 bases matching TRBD2. Germline CDR1 and CDR2: DFQATT and SNEGSKA (reference sequence). CDR3 size: 15 residues. The CDR3 DNA reads TGCAGTGCTAGGGTCTCTTCGGGAGGAGGGAATGAGCAGTCCTTC. This codes for CSARVSSGGGNEQSF.

Concerning this clonotype itself: At one end the junction does not follow the germline gene, possibly because of a read error. The gene calls are TRBV5-5 and TRBJ2-4; TRBD2 aligns across 8 bases. The CDR3 consists of 11 residues. Per the germline V gene, CDR1 is SGHKS and CDR2 is YYEKEE (reference sequence). The CDR3 loop is CTSSLLAVEYF. As DNA, the CDR3 is TGTACCAGCAGCTTACTAGCGGTAGAGTACTTC. Full variable domain (rest looked up from reference TRBV5-5 and TRBJ2-4): DAGVTQSPTHLIKTRGQQVTLRCSPISGHKSVSWYQQVLGQGPQFIFQYYEKEERGRGNFPDRFSARQFPNYSSELNVNALLLGDSALYLCTSSLLAVEYFGAGTRLSVL.

This clonotype was detected only a few times. One end of the junction varies from germline; a read error may be responsible. The V and J genes are TRBV29-1 and TRBJ2-1, with TRBD2 matching over 7 bases. The CDR3 runs 12 residues. CDR1 is SQVTM, CDR2 ANQGSEA, per germline. The CDR3 coding sequence is TGCAGCATTGAAGACGCGGGAGACGAGCAATTCTTC. This gives the protein CSIEDAGDEQFF.

As to this clonotype: In this CDR3 the conserved last residue, phenylalanine or tryptophan, is missing, so a read error is likely. V is TRBV12-3 or TRBV12-4 and J is TRBJ2-1, with 9 bases that match TRBD1. V shed 9 bases, J shed 9 bases, and the junction held 15 bases outside the gene matches. The CDR3 is 15 amino acids. The CDR3 sequence: CASSKTGGSWVEQFV. CDR3 nucleotide sequence: TGTGCCAGTAGCAAAACAGGGGGCTCATGGGTTGAGCAGTTCGTC.

A note on this clonotype: The junction and the germline gene differ at one end; a read error may be behind it. The chain couples TRBV11-3 to TRBJ1-1; D is possibly TRBD1 (5 bases). This CDR3 is built from 14 residues. Looked up from germline, CDR1 is SGHNT and CDR2 is YENEEA. Here the CDR3 reads CGSSLRGMNTEAFF. The CDR3 DNA follows: TGTGGCAGCAGCCTGCGGGGGATGAACACTGAAGCATTCTTT.

This clonotype is medium-sized. The chain has TRBV29-1 and TRBJ2-7; a weak D match, TRBD2 (6 bases). From germline, CDR1 is SQVTM and CDR2 ANQGSEA. The length of the CDR3 is 15 residues. Trimming took off 0 bases at V and 2 bases at J, with 14 bases between the two ends. CDR3 in DNA: TGCAGCGTTGAAGATTCGGGGACTCCGCCCTACGAGCAGTACTTC. It codes for CSVEDSGTPPYEQYF.

The V and J genes are TRBV11-2 and TRBJ2-1; TRBD2 matches 7 bases. The ends lost 2 bases at V and 9 bases at J; junction bases unmatched: 10. The CDR3 loop spans 15 amino acids. CDR1 SGHAT and CDR2 FQNNGV come from the germline V gene. CDR3 nucleotides: TGTGCCAGCAGCTTACTGGAGCGGGATCGTAGTGAGCAGTTCTTC. This encodes CASSLLERDRSEQFF.

This clonotype was observed a few times. The DNA of the CDR3 is TGTGCCAGCAGAGATGCAAAGTACAGGCACCCGGGGGGATCACCCCTCCACTTT. This sequence encodes CASRDAKYRHPGGSPLHF. The chain couples TRBV28 to TRBJ1-6, with a weak D call TRBD1 (5 bases). Trimming left V 6 bases short and J 10 bases short, with 28 bases between. The CDR3 sequence is 18 residues long. The germline CDR1 and CDR2 sequences are MDHEN and SYDVKM.

Regarding this clonotype: This may come from a read error, since a much larger clone is one base off. This chain uses TRBV28 with TRBJ1-1, with D perhaps matching TRBD1 (5 bases). Deletions cut 3 bases from V and 6 bases from J, with 14 bases between. The germline V gene encodes CDR1 MDHEN and CDR2 SYDVKM. The CDR3 is made up of 14 amino acids. The CDR3 loop reads CASSLPTEDAEAFF. CDR3 coding DNA: TGTGCCAGCAGTTTGCCGACAGAGGACGCTGAAGCTTTCTTT.

This chain uses TRBV12-3 or TRBV12-4 with TRBJ2-4; a weak D match, TRBD2 (6 bases). Trimming removed 7 bases at V and 8 bases at J, with 12 bases between. This CDR3 has 12 residues. Here the CDR3 reads CASNPEGYIQYF. CDR3 sequence (DNA): TGTGCCAGCAATCCGGAGGGATACATTCAGTACTTC.

The V and J genes are TRBV29-1 and TRBJ2-1; 10 bases agree with TRBD2. The CDR3 has 14 residues. The ends lost 5 bases at V and 16 bases at J; junction bases unmatched: 17. The germline CDR1 and CDR2 sequences are SQVTM and ANQGSEA. CDR3 nucleotide sequence: TGCAGCGTTATGTCTAGCGGGAGAAACAATGAGAAATTCTTC. This sequence encodes CSVMSSGRNNEKFF.

The rearrangement links TRBV20-1 to TRBJ2-2, with 8 bases that match TRBD1. The germline V gene encodes CDR1 DFQATT and CDR2 SNEGSKA (reference sequence). V dropped 5 bases and J dropped 6; count of bases not matched to a gene: 11. The CDR3 loop spans 15 amino acids. The DNA for the CDR3 is TGCAGTGCTGTACTGGGCCAGGGGGCGGCCGGGGAGCTGTTTTTT. Protein sequence: CSAVLGQGAAGELFF.

With respect to this clonotype: Possible read error: a much larger clone is one base away. The chain recombines TRBV20-1 with TRBJ2-5; 9 positions agree with TRBD2. From germline, CDR1 is DFQATT and CDR2 SNEGSKA (reference sequence). CDR3 size: 15 residues. The DNA for the CDR3 is TGCAGTGCTAGGTCGCCGGCTAGCGGGATGGAGACCCAGGACTTC. Translated, it gives CSARSPASGMETQDF.

Worth noting for this clonotype: The conserved phenylalanine or tryptophan normally closing the CDR3 is absent here, so this likely arose from a read error. The chain uses TRBV6-1 and TRBJ2-5, with D tentatively TRBD1 (5 bases). The CDR3 has 14 amino acids. Germline assignment: CDR1 MNHNS and CDR2 SASEGT. The CDR3 region is CAISEAPEGVTQYL. The DNA for the CDR3 is TGTGCCATCAGTGAAGCTCCGGAAGGGGTGACCCAGTACTTG.

To note about this clonotype: Sequence at one end of the junction differs from germline and may be a read error. The chain carries TRBV4-1 and TRBJ1-5, with a weak D call TRBD1 (6 bases). The germline gives CDR1 MGHRA, CDR2 YSYEKL. The length of the CDR3 is 15 residues. CDR3 protein: CASSQGEGVNQPQHF. CDR3 in DNA: TGCGCAAGCAGCCAAGGGGAGGGGGTTAATCAGCCCCAGCATTTT.

A remark on this clonotype: Here the CDR3 omits its conserved ending phenylalanine or tryptophan, so a read error is the likely source. The limits of the CDR3 on the DNA are not certain, so only TCRdb's listed CDR3 is given. The CDR3 is CATSDPLAKGDEQFL. The J gene is TRBJ2-1, the V gene TRBV24-1; the table's D gene call, TRBD2, was not cross checked with the DNA. The CDR3 contains 15 residues when both ends are counted. CDR1 and CDR2 from the germline V gene are KGHDR and SFDVKD.

Comment on this clonotype: A read error may produce the germline difference seen at one junction end. V usage is TRBV6-5 and J usage is TRBJ2-2; D might be TRBD2 (5 bases). Germline CDR1 reads MNHEY; CDR2 reads SVGAGI. This CDR3 has 15 amino acids. CDR3 in DNA: TGTGCGAGCAGTTACGGTGGCCGGAACACCGGGGAGCTACTTTTT. Residues: CASSYGGRNTGELLF.

Points on this clonotype: An end of the junction differs from the germline gene, which may be a read error. The CDR3 DNA is TGTGCCAGTAGTTACACGGAGTCACCCTTCACAGATACGCAATATTTT. This codes for CASSYTESPFTDTQYF. The V call is TRBV6-2 or TRBV6-3, the J call TRBJ2-3, with D hard to call. Germline lookup yields CDR1 MNHEY and CDR2 SVGEGT. The CDR3 is 16 amino acids.

On this clonotype itself: At one end the junction does not follow the germline gene, possibly because of a read error. The chain links TRBV4-2 to TRBJ2-7; possible D gene TRBD2, 5 bases. CDR1 is LGHNA, CDR2 YNFKEQ, per germline. The CDR3 is 16 residues long. For the CDR3, the DNA is TGTGCCTGCAGCCAAGACTGGGGAGCCTACTCCTATGAGCAGTACTTC. It is translated as CACSQDWGAYSYEQYF.